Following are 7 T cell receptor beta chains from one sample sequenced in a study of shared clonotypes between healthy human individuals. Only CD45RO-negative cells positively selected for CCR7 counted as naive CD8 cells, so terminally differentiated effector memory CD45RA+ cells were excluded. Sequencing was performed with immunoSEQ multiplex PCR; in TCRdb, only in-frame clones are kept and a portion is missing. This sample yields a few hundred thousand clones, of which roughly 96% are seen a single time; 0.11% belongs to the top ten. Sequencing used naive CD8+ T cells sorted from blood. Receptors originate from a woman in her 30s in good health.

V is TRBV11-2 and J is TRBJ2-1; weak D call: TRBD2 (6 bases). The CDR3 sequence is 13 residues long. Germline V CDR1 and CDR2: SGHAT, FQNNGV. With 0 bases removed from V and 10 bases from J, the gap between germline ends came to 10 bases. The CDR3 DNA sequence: TGTGCCAGCAGCTTAGATGGCGGGGACGAGCAGTTCTTC. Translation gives CASSLDGGDEQFF.

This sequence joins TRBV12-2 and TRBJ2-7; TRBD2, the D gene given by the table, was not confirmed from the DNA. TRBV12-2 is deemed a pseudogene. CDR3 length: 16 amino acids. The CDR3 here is CASRLLLAGGGYEQYF. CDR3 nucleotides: TGTGCAAGTCGCTTACTTCTAGCGGGAGGTGGGTACGAGCAGTACTTC.

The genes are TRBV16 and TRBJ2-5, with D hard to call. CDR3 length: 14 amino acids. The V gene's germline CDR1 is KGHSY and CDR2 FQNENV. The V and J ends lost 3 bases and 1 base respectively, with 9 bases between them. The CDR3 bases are TGTGCCAGCAGCCATAAGGCAGGCCAAGAGACCCAGTACTTC. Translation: CASSHKAGQETQYF.

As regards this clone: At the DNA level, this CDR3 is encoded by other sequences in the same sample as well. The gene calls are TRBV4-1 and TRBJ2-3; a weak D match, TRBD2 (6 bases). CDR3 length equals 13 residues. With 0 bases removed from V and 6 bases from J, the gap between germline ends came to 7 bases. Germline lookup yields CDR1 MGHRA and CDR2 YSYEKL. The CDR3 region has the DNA TGCGCCAGCAGCCAAGATCGGGAGGATACGCAGTATTTT. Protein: CASSQDREDTQYF.

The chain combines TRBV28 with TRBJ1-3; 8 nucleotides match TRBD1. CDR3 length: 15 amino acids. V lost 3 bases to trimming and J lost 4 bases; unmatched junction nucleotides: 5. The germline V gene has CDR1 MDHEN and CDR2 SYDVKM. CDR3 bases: TGTGCCAGCAGTTTGCAGGGGGCCCGGGGAAACACCATATATTTT. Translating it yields CASSLQGARGNTIYF.

The CDR3 DNA reads TGTGCCAGCAGCTTGGACAGGGGGGTGGAGACCCAGTACTTC. It is translated as CASSLDRGVETQYF. The chain has TRBV5-4 and TRBJ2-5; TRBD1 matches at 8 bases. The V and J ends lost 0 bases and 5 bases, in that order; junction bases with no gene match: 3. Germline V gene sequence: CDR1 SGHNT, CDR2 YYREEE (reference sequence). There are 14 residues in the CDR3.

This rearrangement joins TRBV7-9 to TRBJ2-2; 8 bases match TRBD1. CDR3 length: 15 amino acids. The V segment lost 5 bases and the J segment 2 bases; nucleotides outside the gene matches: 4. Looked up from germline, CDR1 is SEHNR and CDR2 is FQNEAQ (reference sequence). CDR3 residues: CASSRQGFNTGELFF. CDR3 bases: TGTGCCAGCAGCCGACAGGGGTTTAACACCGGGGAGCTGTTTTTT. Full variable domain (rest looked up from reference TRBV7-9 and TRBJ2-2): DTGVSQNPRHKITKRGQNVTFRCDPISEHNRLYWYRQTLGQGPEFLTYFQNEAQLEKSRLLSDRFSAERPKGSFSTLEIQRTEQGDSAMYLCASSRQGFNTGELFFGEGSRLTVL.